This T cell receptor beta chain stems from a study of cytomegalovirus exposure and HLA in healthy donors. Across the whole study: Of all 400 or so donors who were genotyped, roughly 81% belonged to the Caucasian-associated ancestry cluster.

Germline assignment: CDR1 LNHNV and CDR2 YYDKDF (reference sequence). The CDR3 is 14 amino acids. It was with 60 Vbeta and 13 Jbeta primers that the PCR ran. Profiling relied on immunoSEQ multiplex PCR, and the TCRdb table lists in-frame clones only, not all of them. Counted here are approximately 200,000 clones, about 81% occurring once; the ten biggest clones make up around 2%. This clone was observed once. Its antigen is unknown. Study-wide points: Among TCR beta chains of equal frequency, HLA-associated ones were more clonally expanded in a later analysis. The number of N-insertions in an Asian-associated ancestry cluster was reportedly below the approximately 700-donor mean in a later analysis.

The sequence was obtained from a young woman in good health and CMV-seropositive. The V call is TRBV15, the J call TRBJ2-7; TRBD1 agrees at 7 bases. Sequencing used PBMCs. DNA for the CDR3: TGTGCTACCCAGGGGGATGGTAGCTCCTACGAGCAGTACTTC. This encodes CATQGDGSSYEQYF.